This T cell receptor (beta chain) was observed in a study of cytomegalovirus exposure and HLA in healthy donors (dated by TCRdb to 2016 to 2017). Study-level background: According to an earlier analysis of several hundred of the donors, about 179 million T cells yielded approximately 120 million unique TCR beta sequences and about 280 Gb of sequence data. An early release covering about 600 HLA-typed donors comprised about 290 gigabases of sequencing data and some 79 million unique TCR sequences. The genetic ancestry cluster associated with self-reported Caucasian donors included 70% to 85% of the 398 genotyped donors. The study aimed to test whether signatures of past pathogen exposure could be identified by cataloging public T cell receptors. The study used immunosequencing to profile the T cell repertoires of some 600 subjects and linked those repertoires to cytomegalovirus serostatus. Besides the first cohort of 550 to 750 subjects, a separate validation cohort made up of 120 different subjects was used. High-throughput TCR immunosequencing, statistical association of individual TCRs with disease status, and machine learning were combined to predict cytomegalovirus infection status. A later analysis re-examined previously published TCR beta repertoires from just over 650 donors and added high-resolution HLA genotyping to investigate patterns of TCR occurrence. Rather than using new phenotypic data, the later analysis identified candidate immune exposures from TCR beta sequences and from how often those sequences occurred across donors. In an earlier analysis of about 590 of the donors, high-throughput TCR beta sequencing was used to judge whether each TCR beta V gene segment behaved as functional or pseudogenic. Alongside the repertoire data, information on donor age, sex, ethnicity and CMV serostatus was compiled. Genome-wide SNP genotypes for about 65% of the roughly 670 donors were used in a later genetic analysis, which treated that subset as a discovery cohort. All discovery cohort repertoires had been generated on a single sequencing platform. Both class I and class II loci were covered by HLA typing, at four-digit resolution. Typing coverage varied by locus: about 620-630 donors for A, B, C, DRB1 and DQB1; under 550 for DQA1; more than 600 for DPA1; fewer than 480 for DPB1. Roughly five DR-DQ haplotypes were handled as single units for association and clustering because linkage in the cohort was strong. On average, 235,054 unique TCR beta nucleotide sequences were sequenced per donor among 398 genotyped donors of the cohort, with around 19% of those sequences being non-productive. Results the study describes overall, beyond this receptor: Specific HLA alleles were associated with more than 15,000 TCR beta sequences at a false discovery rate of 0.05 in a later analysis. In this cohort, only TCR beta chains were sequenced, and detectable features were limited by the absence of alpha or paired-chain data. Linkage disequilibrium might explain the correlated functional status among segregating V segments, but an unknown experimental factor could not be ruled out. According to a later analysis, TCR association rates differed among HLA loci, with DRB1 alleles showing the most associated TCRs and HLA-C alleles showing the fewest. A later genetic analysis reported fewer N-insertions in productive TCRs among donors in an Asian-associated ancestry cluster than the approximately 700-donor mean. HLA typing was unavailable for some donors at each locus, so association tests used only the typed subset. V-gene and J-gene trimming of TCR beta chains was associated with a missense DCLRE1C variant in a later genetic analysis, and the association was replicated in an independent cohort. Because the 87-base-pair reads could not distinguish some IMGT-functional V segments, including TRBV6-2 and TRBV6-3, those segments were excluded. Most TCR sequences were seen in very few donors, while some public TCRs were found in many individuals. For the cohort, immune exposure information was limited to CMV serostatus. A few of the identified cytomegalovirus-associated TCR beta chains were confirmed in vitro to be specific for cytomegalovirus antigens. A later analysis found that HLA-associated TCR beta chains were more clonally expanded and had lower generation probabilities than equally common non-associated chains. A further reported finding was that TCR beta sequences accurately predicted the HLA-A and HLA-B alleles for most subjects in the first cohort. The classifier was reported to diagnose cytomegalovirus status with high specificity and sensitivity in both the original and validation cohorts. A cluster of highly shared sequence variants was judged likely to be a technical artifact of the sequencing pipeline. It was suggested by the authors that the approach could potentially be generalized to other disease states and immunological phenotypes. The study listed 150 to 200 TCR beta chains as associated with cytomegalovirus. About 17 rarely observed V segments, including chromosome 9 orphons, were excluded from the earlier analysis of several hundred of the donors because counts were too low. When HLA alleles, especially DR and DQ, strongly co-occurred, attributing TCR associations to individual alleles was difficult. According to a later analysis, parvovirus B19, influenza, CMV and Epstein-Barr virus appeared linked to several top co-occurrence clusters. Sequencing depth was assumed to be roughly uniform across donors in the presence/absence analyses, though that assumption may not hold. Most CMV-associated TCR beta chains appeared to be HLA-restricted in a later analysis, and the HLA associations seemed to be driven largely by CMV exposure. In an earlier analysis of about 540 of the donors, most TCR beta V segments were observed in productive rearrangements about 87% or about 30% of the time, broadly matching IMGT annotations.

CDR1 and CDR2 (MNHEY, SMNVEV) derive from the germline V gene (reference sequence). Reading from cysteine to phenylalanine, the CDR3 counts 14 amino acids. The CDR3 DNA has 42 bases and is translated from base 1. To note about this clone: Its binding antigen is unknown. Relative to the germline gene, one junction end is altered; a read error may explain this.

The cohort comprised hundreds of healthy bone marrow donors. Cohort members were all nominally healthy when sampled, although unrecorded immune exposures were likely present. The donor was CMV seronegative and was included in the group of hundreds of seronegative cohort members. A peripheral blood sample was collected from each donor, and TCR beta sequencing was performed on peripheral blood mononuclear cells. Genomic DNA extraction from the blood cell samples was performed with the Qiagen DNeasy Blood Extraction Kit. Receptors were amplified or captured by the immunoSEQ multiplex PCR assay. For the multiplex PCR, a mixture combining 60 forward primers for TCR Vbeta segments and 13 reverse primers for TCR Jbeta segments was used. The CDR3 region of rearranged TCR beta genes was amplified from genomic DNA with a multiplex PCR assay. Amplified TCR beta libraries were sequenced as 87-base-pair reads on the Illumina HiSeq System. As for the original processing: In a later analysis, about 80 million unique TCR beta chains were counted across the approximately 620 repertoires, and approximately 11 million of these chains were shared by at least two donors. Raw reads were error-corrected and collapsed into unique sequences with a nearest-neighbor algorithm that merged closely related sequences to remove PCR and sequencing errors. CDR3 sequences were aligned to IMGT reference sequences to assign V, D and J gene segments. For a sequence to be retained, a match of at least six nucleotides was required to both a V gene segment and a J gene segment. A rearrangement was called productive if the CDR3 had no stop codons and remained in frame with V and J, and every other rearrangement was called non-productive. Following IMGT convention, CDR3 was defined as the stretch from the second conserved V-encoded cysteine to the conserved J-encoded phenylalanine. The earlier analysis of about 590 of the donors excluded sequences that lacked an unambiguous match to a single V gene segment. In an earlier analysis of some 590 of the donors, a V segment was called functional when productive rearrangements were above 56.7%, and segregating when the standard deviation between donors exceeded 5%. A statistical classification framework was developed to diagnose cytomegalovirus status using the catalog of TCR beta chain sequences. In a later analysis, V and J genes were assigned by comparing TCR nucleotide sequences against IMGT/GENE-DB human TR gene sequences. A later analysis assigned CDR3 sequences and most-parsimonious VDJ recombination scenarios with the TCRdist pipeline. In a later analysis, each TCR beta chain was defined by its CDR3 amino acid sequence together with its V-gene family, and reads without a unique V-gene family were excluded. To address suspected cross-contamination and a sequencing artifact, a later analysis removed around 590 highly shared, low-generation-probability nucleotide sequences. For each public chain, a later analysis derived a clonal expansion index from normalized ranks of inferred template counts within each repertoire. In a later analysis, generation probabilities were computed with a VDJ recombination model fitted to out-of-frame rearrangements, and the resulting probabilities were checked against IGoR. A later analysis scored TCR-TCR, TCR-HLA and TCR-CMV co-occurrence with hypergeometric tests, applying a repertoire-size bias correction to TCR pairs. False discovery rates were estimated in a later analysis by permuting HLA or CMV assignments 20 times. A later analysis grouped co-occurring TCRs with DBSCAN, adding TCRdist sequence similarity when clustering within HLA-allele-positive subsets. Repertoires with fewer than 30,000 or more than 120,000 public chains were left out of co-occurrence clustering, as were about five repertoires with anomalous nucleotide sharing. What TCRdb holds here is the immuneACCESS table cut down to in-frame rearrangements. Part of the clones is not present; checked against another copy, under half of the missing clones reflect an unresolved V gene, and the others are unexplained. That table furnishes V, J and clone size, whereas the DNA furnished D and trimming. For this sample the table gives approximately 110,000 clones, of which roughly 85% were detected only once. In total, the top ten clones hold about 3% of the sample.

Sequenced sample: PBMCs. The chain is encoded by TRBV27 joined to TRBJ1-4, with 9 bases matching TRBD1. This TCR came from a woman aged 40 to 50 in good health and CMV-seronegative. The base sequence is TGTGCTAGCAGTTCGGACAGGGGAGATGAAAAACTGTTTTTT. This gives the protein CASSSDRGDEKLFF.